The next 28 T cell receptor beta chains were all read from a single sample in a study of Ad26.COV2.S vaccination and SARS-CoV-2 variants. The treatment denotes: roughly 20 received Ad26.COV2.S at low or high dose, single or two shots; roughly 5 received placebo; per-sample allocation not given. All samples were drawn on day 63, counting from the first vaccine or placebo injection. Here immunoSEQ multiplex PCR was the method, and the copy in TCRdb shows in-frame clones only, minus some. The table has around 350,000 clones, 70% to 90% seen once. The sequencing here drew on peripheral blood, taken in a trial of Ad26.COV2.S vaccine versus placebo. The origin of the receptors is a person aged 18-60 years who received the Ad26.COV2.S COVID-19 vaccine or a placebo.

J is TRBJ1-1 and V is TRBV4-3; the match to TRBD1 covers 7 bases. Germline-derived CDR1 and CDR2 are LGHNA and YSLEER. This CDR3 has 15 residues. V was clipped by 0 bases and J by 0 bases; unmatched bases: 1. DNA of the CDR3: TGCGCCAGCAGCCAAGAACAGGGGATGAACACTGAAGCTTTCTTT. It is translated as CASSQEQGMNTEAFF.

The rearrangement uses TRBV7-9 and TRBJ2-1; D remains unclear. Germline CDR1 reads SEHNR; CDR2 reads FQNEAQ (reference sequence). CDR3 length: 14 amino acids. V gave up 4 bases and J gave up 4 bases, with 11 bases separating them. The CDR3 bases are TGTGCCAGCAGCTCATTAGGAGCGTACAATGAGCAGTTCTTC. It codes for CASSSLGAYNEQFF.

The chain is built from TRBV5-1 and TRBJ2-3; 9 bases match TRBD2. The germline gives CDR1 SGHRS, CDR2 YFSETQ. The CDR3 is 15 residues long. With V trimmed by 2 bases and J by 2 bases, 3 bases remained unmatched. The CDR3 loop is CASSFSGGDTDTQYF. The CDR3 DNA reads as TGCGCCAGCAGCTTTAGCGGGGGAGACACAGATACGCAGTATTTT.

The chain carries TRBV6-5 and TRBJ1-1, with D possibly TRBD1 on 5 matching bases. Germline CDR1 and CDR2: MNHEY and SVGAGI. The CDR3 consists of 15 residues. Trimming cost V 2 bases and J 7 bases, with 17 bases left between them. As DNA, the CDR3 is TGTGCCAGCAGTTACAACGAGGGAGGAAGGGGTGAAGCTTTCTTT. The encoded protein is CASSYNEGGRGEAFF.

The CDR3 DNA reads as TGTGCCAGCAGGACTAGCGGGGGTGTCGGGGAGCTGTTTTTT. It is translated as CASRTSGGVGELFF. The rearrangement links TRBV2 to TRBJ2-2; 12 nucleotides agree with TRBD2. Germline V lookup: CDR1 SNHLY, CDR2 FYNNEI. CDR3 length: 14 residues. The V segment lost 6 bases and the J segment 7 bases; nucleotides outside the gene matches: 3. The full variable domain, in which reference TRBV2 and TRBJ2-2 provide the parts outside the CDR3, is EPEVTQTPSHQVTQMGQEVILRCVPISNHLYFYWYRQILGQKVEFLVSFYNNEISEKSEIFDDQFSVERPDGSNFTLKIRSTKLEDSAMYFCASRTSGGVGELFFGEGSRLTVL.

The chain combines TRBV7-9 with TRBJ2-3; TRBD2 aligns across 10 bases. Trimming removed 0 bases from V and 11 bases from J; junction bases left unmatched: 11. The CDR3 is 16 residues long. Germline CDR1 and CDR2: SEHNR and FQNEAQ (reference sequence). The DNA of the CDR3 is TGTGCCAGCAGCTTAGCTCTAGCGGGGGCCGGAGAGAAGCAGTATTTT. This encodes CASSLALAGAGEKQYF.

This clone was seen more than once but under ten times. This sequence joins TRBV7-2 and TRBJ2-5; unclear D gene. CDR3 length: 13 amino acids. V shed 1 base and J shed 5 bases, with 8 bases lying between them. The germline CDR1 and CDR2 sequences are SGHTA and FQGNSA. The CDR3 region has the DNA TGTGCCAGCAGCTTAGAAATCCTGGAGACCCAGTACTTC. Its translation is CASSLEILETQYF.

CDR3 loop: CASSDNIGTGPVLAKNIQYF. The DNA for the CDR3 is TGTGCCAGCAGTGATAATATCGGGACAGGGCCGGTCTTAGCCAAAAACATTCAGTACTTC. This rearrangement joins TRBV6-4 to TRBJ2-4; 9 nucleotides line up with TRBD1. The CDR3 is made up of 20 amino acids. V lost 3 bases, J lost 0 bases, and 15 bases stayed unmatched. Germline CDR1 and CDR2: MRHNA and SNTAGT.

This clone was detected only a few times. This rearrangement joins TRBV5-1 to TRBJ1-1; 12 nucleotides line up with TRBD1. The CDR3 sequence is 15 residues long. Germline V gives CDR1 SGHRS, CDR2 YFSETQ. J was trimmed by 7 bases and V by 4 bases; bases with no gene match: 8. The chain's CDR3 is CASSGGQGASDEAFF. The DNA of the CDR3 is TGCGCCAGCAGCGGGGGACAGGGGGCTTCGGATGAAGCTTTCTTT.

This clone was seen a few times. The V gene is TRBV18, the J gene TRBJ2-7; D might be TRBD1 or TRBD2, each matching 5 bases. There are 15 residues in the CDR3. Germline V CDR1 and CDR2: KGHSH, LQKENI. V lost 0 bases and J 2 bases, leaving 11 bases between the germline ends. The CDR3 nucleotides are TGTGCCAGCTCACCACCTGTGAGGGGCACCTACGAGCAGTACTTC. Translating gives CASSPPVRGTYEQYF.

The CDR3 loop is CASSAWTGNTEAFF. The CDR3 DNA reads as TGTGCCAGCAGCGCCTGGACAGGGAACACTGAAGCTTTCTTT. The chain couples TRBV7-2 to TRBJ1-1; 7 bases are a match to TRBD1. Germline CDR1 is SGHTA and CDR2 is FQGNSA. CDR3 length: 14 residues. Trimming removed 5 bases from V and 1 base from J; junction bases left unmatched: 4.

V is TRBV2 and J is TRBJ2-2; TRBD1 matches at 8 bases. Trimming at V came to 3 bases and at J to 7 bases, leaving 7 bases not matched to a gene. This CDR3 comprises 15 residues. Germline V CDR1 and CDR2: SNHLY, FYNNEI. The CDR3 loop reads CASSDRTGRGGELFF. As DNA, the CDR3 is TGTGCCAGCAGTGACCGGACAGGGCGGGGCGGGGAGCTGTTTTTT.

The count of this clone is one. The CDR3 loop reads CASSDRTSGRGNEQFF. CDR3 nucleotides: TGCGCCAGCAGTGACCGGACTAGCGGGAGGGGGAATGAGCAGTTCTTC. The V and J genes are TRBV10-1 and TRBJ2-1; 15 bases agree with TRBD2. J gave up 7 bases and V 3 bases, and 4 bases lay outside the gene matches. CDR3 length equals 16 residues. Germline V gene lookup returns CDR1 WNHNN and CDR2 SYGVQD (reference sequence).

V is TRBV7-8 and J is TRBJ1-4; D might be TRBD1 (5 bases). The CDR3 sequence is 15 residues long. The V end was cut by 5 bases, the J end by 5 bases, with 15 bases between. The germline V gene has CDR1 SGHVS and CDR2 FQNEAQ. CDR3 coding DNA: TGTGCCAGCAGCGTGCGAACCGGGACGAATGAAAAACTGTTTTTT. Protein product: CASSVRTGTNEKLFF.

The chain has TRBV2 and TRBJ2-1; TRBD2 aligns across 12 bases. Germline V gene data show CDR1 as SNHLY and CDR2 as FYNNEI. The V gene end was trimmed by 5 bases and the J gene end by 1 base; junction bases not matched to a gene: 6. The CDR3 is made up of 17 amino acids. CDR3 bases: TGTGCCAGCAGTCAGACTAGCGGGGGTACATCCTACAATGAGCAGTTCTTC. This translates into CASSQTSGGTSYNEQFF. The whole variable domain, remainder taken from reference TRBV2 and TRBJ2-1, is EPEVTQTPSHQVTQMGQEVILRCVPISNHLYFYWYRQILGQKVEFLVSFYNNEISEKSEIFDDQFSVERPDGSNFTLKIRSTKLEDSAMYFCASSQTSGGTSYNEQFFGPGTRLTVL.

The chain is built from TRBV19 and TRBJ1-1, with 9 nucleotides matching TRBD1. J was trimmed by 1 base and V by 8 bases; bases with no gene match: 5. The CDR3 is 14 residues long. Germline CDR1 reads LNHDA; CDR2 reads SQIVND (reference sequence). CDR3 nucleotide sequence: TGTGCCAGTTACCGGACAGGGGCGAACACTGAAGCTTTCTTT. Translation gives CASYRTGANTEAFF.

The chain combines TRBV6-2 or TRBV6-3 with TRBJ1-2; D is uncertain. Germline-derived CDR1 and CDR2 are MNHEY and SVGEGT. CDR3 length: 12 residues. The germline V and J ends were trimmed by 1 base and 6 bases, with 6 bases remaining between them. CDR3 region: CASSYFEDGYTF. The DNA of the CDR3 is TGTGCCAGCAGTTACTTTGAGGATGGCTACACCTTC.

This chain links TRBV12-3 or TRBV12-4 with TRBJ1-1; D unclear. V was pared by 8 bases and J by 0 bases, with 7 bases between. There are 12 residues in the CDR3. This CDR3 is CASLLMNTEAFF. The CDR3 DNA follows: TGTGCCAGCCTCCTTATGAACACTGAAGCTTTCTTT.

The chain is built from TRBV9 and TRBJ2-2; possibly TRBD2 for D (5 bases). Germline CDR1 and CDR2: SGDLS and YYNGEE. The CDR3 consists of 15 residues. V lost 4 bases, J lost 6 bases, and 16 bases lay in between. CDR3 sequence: CASSLRTGVSGELFF. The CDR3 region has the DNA TGTGCCAGCAGCCTCCGAACCGGGGTGTCCGGGGAGCTGTTTTTT.

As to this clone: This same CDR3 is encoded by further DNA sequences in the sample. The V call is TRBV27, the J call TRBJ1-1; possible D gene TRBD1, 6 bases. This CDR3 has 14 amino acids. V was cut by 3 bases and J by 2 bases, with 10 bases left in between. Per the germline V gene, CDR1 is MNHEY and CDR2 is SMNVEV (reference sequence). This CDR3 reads CASSFSGANTEAFF. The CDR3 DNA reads TGTGCCAGCAGTTTCTCAGGGGCCAACACTGAAGCTTTCTTT.

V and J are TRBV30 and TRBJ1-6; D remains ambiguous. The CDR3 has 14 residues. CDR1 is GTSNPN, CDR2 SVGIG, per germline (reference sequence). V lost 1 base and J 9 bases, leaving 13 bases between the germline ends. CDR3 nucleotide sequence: TGTGCCTGGAGTGCCGCCTATTTAGGTTCACCCCTCCACTTT. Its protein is CAWSAAYLGSPLHF. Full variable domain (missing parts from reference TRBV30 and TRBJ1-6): SQTIHQWPATLVQPVGSPLSLECTVEGTSNPNLYWYRQAAGRGLQLLFYSVGIGQISSEVPQNLSASRPQDRQFILSSKKLLLSDSGFYLCAWSAAYLGSPLHFGNGTRLTVT.

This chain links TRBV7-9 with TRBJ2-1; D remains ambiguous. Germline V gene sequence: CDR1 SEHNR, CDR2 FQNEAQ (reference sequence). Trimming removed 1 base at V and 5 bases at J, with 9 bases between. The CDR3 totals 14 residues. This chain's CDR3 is CASSLVRYNNEQFF. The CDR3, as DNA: TGTGCCAGCAGCTTAGTTCGGTACAACAATGAGCAGTTCTTC.

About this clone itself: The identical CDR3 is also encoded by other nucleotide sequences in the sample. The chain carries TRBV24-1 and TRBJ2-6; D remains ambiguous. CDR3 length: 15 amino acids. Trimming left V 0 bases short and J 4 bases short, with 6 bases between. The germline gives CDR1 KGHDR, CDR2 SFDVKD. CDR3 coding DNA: TGTGCCACCAGTGATTTGGGGTCCGGGGCCAACGTCCTGACTTTC. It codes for CATSDLGSGANVLTF.

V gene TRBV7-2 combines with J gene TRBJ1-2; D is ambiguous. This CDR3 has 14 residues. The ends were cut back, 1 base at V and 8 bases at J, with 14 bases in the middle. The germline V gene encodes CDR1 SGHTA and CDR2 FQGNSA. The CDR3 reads CASSLDSFGSGYTF. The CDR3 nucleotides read TGTGCCAGCAGCTTAGATTCTTTTGGTAGCGGCTACACCTTC.

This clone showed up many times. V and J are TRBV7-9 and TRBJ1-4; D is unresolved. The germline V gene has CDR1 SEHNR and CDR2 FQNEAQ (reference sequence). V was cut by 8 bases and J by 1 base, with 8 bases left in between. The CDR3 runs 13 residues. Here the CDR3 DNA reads TGTGCCAGCCGGGAATTAACTAATGAAAAACTGTTTTTT. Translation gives CASRELTNEKLFF.

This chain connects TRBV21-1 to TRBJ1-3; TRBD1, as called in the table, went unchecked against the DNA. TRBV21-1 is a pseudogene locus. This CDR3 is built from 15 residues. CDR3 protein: CASSIRQGLGNTIYF. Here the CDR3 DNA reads TGTGCCAGCAGCATCAGACAGGGACTGGGAAACACCATATATTTT.

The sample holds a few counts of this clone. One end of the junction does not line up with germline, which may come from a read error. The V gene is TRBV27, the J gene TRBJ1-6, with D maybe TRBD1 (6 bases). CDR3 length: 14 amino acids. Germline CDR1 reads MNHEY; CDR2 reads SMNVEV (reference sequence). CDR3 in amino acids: CARNLQGYNSPLHF. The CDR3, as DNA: TGTGCCAGAAATCTACAGGGTTATAACTCACCCCTCCACTTT.

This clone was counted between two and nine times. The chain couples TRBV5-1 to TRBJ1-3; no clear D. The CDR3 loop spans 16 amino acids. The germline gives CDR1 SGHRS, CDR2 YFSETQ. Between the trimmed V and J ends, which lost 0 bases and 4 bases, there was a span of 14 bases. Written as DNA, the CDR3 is TGCGCCAGCAGCTTGGCCTCAATCATCGGGGGAAACACCATATATTTT. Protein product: CASSLASIIGGNTIYF.